This TCR beta chain comes out of a study of blood T cell repertoires in COVID-19. This clone was counted a few times. TCRdb's copy holds only in-frame clones and misses some; the assay was immunoSEQ multiplex PCR. Of over 100,000 clones in the sample, roughly 81% are singletons; the top ten hold approximately 1.5%. The receptor comes from a man aged 35-49 years with acute or convalescent COVID-19. Sequenced input: peripheral blood.

The CDR3 loop reads CASSQGWGQGDSPLHF. The CDR3, as DNA: TGTGCCAGCAGCCAGGGGTGGGGACAGGGAGATTCACCCCTCCACTTT. The rearrangement uses TRBV4-2 and TRBJ1-6; TRBD1 agrees at 9 bases. V shed 3 bases, J shed 8 bases, and the junction held 8 bases outside the gene matches. Germline assignment: CDR1 LGHNA and CDR2 YNFKEQ. This CDR3 region has 16 residues.